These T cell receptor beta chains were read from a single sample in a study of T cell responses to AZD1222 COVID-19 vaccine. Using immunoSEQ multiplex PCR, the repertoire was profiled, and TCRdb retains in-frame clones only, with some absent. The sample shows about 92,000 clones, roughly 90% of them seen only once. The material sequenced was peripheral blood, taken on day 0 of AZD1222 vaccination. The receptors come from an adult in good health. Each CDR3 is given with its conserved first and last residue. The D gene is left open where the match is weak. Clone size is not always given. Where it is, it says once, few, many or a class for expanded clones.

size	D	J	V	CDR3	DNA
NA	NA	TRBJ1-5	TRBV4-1	CASSLLLGNQPQHF	TGCGCCAGCAGCCTCCTGCTAGGGAATCAGCCCCAGCATTTT
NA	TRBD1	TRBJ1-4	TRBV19	CASSGLGQVPRDEKLFF	TGTGCCAGTAGTGGGTTGGGACAGGTCCCGAGGGATGAAAAACTGTTTTTT
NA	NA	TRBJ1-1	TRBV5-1	CASSLDTGPEAFF	TGCGCCAGCAGCTTGGATACAGGGCCAGAAGCTTTCTTT
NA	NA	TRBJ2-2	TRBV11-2	CASSLWAGKTGELFF	TGTGCCAGCAGCTTATGGGCAGGGAAAACCGGGGAGCTGTTTTTT
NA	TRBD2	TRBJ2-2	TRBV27	CASRRAGVWGGELFF	TGTGCCAGCAGACGGGCGGGAGTATGGGGCGGGGAGCTGTTTTTT
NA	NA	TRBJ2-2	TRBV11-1	CASRYSSIGELFF	TGTGCCAGCAGGTATTCCTCAATCGGGGAGCTGTTTTTT
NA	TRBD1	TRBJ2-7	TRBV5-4	CASSFLSQGDEQYF	TGTGCCAGCAGCTTTCTGAGCCAGGGGGACGAGCAGTACTTC
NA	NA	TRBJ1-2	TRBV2	CASSPRTGGNYGYTF	TGTGCCAGCAGTCCCCGGACCGGAGGTAACTATGGCTACACCTTC
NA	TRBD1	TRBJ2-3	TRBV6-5	CASSSSTGEDTQYF	TGTGCCAGCAGTTCCAGCACAGGGGAGGATACGCAGTATTTT
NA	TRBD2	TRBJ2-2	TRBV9	CASSVLIAGGTGELFF	TGTGCCAGCAGCGTCCTGATAGCGGGAGGCACCGGGGAGCTGTTTTTT
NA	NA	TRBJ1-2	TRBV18	CASSGQAPGTNYGYTF	TGTGCCAGCTCAGGGCAAGCGCCAGGCACCAACTATGGCTACACCTTC
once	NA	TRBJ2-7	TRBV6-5	CASSPSTYEQYF	TGTGCCAGCAGTCCATCAACGTACGAGCAGTACTTC
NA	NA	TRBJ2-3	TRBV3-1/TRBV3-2	CASSQEVGFGTDTQYF	TGTGCCAGCAGCCAAGAAGTGGGGTTTGGGACAGATACGCAGTATTTT
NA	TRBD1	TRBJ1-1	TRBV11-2	CASSFGTGYGGTEAFF	TGTGCCAGCAGCTTTGGGACAGGGTATGGCGGTACTGAAGCTTTCTTT
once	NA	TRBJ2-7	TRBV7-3	CASSPQRASYEQYF	TGTGCCAGCAGTCCTCAGCGGGCCTCTTACGAGCAGTACTTC
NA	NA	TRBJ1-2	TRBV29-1	CSVVVAGFNYGYTF	TGCAGCGTTGTCGTCGCAGGGTTTAACTATGGCTACACCTTC
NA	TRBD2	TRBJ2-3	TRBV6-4	CASSLAGVYTDTQYF	TGTGCCAGCAGCTTAGCGGGAGTTTACACAGATACGCAGTATTTT
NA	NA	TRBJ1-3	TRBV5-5	CASSSGTAGNTIYF	TGTGCCAGCAGCTCGGGGACGGCTGGAAACACCATATATTTT
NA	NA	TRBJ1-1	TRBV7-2	CASSVSGHQNTEAFF	TGTGCCAGCAGCGTCAGCGGACATCAGAACACTGAAGCTTTCTTT
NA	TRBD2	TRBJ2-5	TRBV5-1	CASSFSGSQETQYF	TGCGCCAGCAGCTTTAGCGGGAGCCAAGAGACCCAGTACTTC
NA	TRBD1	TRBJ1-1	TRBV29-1	CSVGTGMNTEAFF	TGCAGCGTTGGGACAGGGATGAACACTGAAGCTTTCTTT
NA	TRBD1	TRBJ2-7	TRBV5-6	CASRFTGGKSYEQYF	TGTGCCAGCAGATTTACAGGGGGGAAATCCTACGAGCAGTACTTC
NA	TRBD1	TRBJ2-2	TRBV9	CASSVDPGQGAGELFF	TGTGCCAGCAGCGTAGATCCGGGACAGGGGGCCGGGGAGCTGTTTTTT
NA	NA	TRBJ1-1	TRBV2	CASSIYKNTEAFF	TGTGCCAGCAGTATTTACAAGAACACTGAAGCTTTCTTT
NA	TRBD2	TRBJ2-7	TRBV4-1	CASSQDLLLAGRLGYEQYF	TGCGCCAGCAGCCAAGATCTGTTACTAGCGGGAAGGTTGGGCTACGAGCAGTACTTC
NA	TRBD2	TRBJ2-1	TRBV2	CASTSGSANEQFF	TGTGCCAGTACTAGCGGGAGTGCAAATGAGCAGTTCTTC
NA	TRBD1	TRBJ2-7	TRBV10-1	CASSHGQGIHEQYF	TGCGCCAGCTCCCATGGACAGGGAATCCACGAGCAGTACTTC
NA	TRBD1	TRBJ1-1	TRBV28	CASRFGGQGKTEAFF	TGTGCCAGCAGATTCGGGGGACAGGGGAAAACTGAAGCTTTCTTT
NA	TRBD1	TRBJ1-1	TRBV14	CASSHRDRGLDEAFF	TGTGCCAGCAGCCATAGGGACAGGGGGCTTGATGAAGCTTTCTTT
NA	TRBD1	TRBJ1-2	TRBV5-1	CASSLVGTGTDRYTF	TGCGCCAGCAGCTTGGTTGGGACAGGGACGGATCGCTACACCTTC
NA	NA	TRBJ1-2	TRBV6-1	CASSEASTRTHGYTF	TGTGCCAGCAGTGAAGCCAGTACTAGGACACATGGCTACACCTTC